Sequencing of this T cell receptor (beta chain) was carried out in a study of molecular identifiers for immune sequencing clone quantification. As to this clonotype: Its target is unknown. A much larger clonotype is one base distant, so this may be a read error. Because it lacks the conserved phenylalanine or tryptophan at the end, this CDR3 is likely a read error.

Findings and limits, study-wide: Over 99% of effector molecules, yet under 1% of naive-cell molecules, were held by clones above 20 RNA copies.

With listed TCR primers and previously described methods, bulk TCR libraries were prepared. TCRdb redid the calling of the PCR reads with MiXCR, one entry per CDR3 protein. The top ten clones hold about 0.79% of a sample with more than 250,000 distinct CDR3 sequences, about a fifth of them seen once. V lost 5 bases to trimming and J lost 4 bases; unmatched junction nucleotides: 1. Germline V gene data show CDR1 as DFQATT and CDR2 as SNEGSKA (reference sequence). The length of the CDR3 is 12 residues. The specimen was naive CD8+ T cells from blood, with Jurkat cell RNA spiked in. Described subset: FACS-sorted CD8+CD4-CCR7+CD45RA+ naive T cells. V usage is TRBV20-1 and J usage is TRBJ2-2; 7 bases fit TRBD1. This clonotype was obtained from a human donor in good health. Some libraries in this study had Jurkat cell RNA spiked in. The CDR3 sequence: CSAPGGTGELFL. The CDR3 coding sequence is TGCAGTGCTCCAGGGGGCACCGGGGAGCTGTTTCTT.